The clone carrying this TCR beta chain was seen once. Its cognate antigen is unknown. This sample is part of a study of T cell responses to AZD1222 COVID-19 vaccine. Clones were sequenced by immunoSEQ multiplex PCR, and TCRdb holds only the in-frame ones, with some missing. The sample shows around 99,000 clones, 92% of them seen only once. The CDR3 sequence is 16 residues long. Per germline, CDR1 MDHEN and CDR2 SYDVKM. The V segment lost 10 bases and the J segment 2 bases; nucleotides outside the gene matches: 13. Broader study findings: Researchers report vaccine-associated CD4 TCRs spanning spike, with dominance at 160-218 and 743-854.

This sequence joins TRBV28 and TRBJ1-5; TRBD1 matches at 8 bases. Sample: peripheral blood, taken 28 days after the second AZD1222 dose. The TCR was taken from an adult who received the AZD1222 COVID-19 vaccine. As DNA, the CDR3 is TGTGCCACCACCCCAAAACTGACAGGGGGCAATCAGCCCCAGCATTTT. Its translation is CATTPKLTGGNQPQHF.